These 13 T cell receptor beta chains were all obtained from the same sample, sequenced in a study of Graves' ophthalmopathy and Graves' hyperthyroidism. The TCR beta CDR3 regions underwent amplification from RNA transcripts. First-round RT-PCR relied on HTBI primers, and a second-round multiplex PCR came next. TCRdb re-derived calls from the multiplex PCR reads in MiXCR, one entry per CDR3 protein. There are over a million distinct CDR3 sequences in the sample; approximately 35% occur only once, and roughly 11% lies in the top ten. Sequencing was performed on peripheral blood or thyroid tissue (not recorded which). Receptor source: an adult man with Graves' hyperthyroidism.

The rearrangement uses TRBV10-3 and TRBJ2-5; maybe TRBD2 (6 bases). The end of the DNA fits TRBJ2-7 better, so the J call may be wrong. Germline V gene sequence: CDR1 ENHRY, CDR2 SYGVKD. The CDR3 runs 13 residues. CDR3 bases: TGTGCCATCTCAGGCGGGGAAGTGGTCGAGCAGTACTTC. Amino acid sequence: CAISGGEVVEQYF.

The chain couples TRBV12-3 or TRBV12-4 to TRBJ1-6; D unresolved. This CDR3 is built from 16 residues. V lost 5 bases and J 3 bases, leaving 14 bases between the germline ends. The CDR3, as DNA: TGTGCCAGCAGTAATGGGCAGCGGAGCTATAATTCACCCCTCCACTTT. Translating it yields CASSNGQRSYNSPLHF.

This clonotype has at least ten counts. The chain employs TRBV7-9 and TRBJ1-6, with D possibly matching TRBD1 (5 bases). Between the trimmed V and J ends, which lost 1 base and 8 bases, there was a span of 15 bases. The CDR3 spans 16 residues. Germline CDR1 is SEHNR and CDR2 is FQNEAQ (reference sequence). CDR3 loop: CASSLVMGLGDSPLHF. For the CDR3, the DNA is TGTGCCAGCAGCTTAGTTATGGGTCTAGGGGATTCACCCCTCCACTTT.

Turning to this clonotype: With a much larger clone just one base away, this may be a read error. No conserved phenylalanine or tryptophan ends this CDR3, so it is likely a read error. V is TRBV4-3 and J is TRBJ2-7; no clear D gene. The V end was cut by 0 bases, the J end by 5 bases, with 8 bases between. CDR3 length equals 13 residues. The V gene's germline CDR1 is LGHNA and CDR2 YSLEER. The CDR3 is CASSQEGFHEQYL. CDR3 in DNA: TGCGCCAGCAGCCAAGAGGGTTTCCACGAGCAGTACCTC.

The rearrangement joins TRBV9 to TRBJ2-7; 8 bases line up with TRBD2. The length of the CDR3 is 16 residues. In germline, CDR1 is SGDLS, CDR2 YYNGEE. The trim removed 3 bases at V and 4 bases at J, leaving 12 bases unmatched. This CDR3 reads CASSAGSAGGGYEQYF. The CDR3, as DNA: TGTGCCAGCAGCGCCGGATCTGCGGGGGGCGGGTACGAGCAGTACTTC.

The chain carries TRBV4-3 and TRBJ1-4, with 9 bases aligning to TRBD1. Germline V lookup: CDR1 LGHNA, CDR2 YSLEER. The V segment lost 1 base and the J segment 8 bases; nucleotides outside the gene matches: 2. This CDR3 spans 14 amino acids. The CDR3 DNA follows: TGCGCCAGCAGCCAAGTGACAGGGGGAGAAAAACTGTTTTTT. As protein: CASSQVTGGEKLFF.

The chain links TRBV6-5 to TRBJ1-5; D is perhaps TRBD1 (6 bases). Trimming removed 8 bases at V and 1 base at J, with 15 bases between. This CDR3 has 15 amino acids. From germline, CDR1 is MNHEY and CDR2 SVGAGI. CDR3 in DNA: TGTGCCAGCGCCAAACAGGGCGGAAGCAATCAGCCCCAGCATTTT. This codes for CASAKQGGSNQPQHF.

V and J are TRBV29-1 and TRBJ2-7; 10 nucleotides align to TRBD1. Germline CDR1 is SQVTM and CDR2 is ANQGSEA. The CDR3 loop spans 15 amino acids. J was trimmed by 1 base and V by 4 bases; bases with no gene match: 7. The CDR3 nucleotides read TGCAGCGTTGGGACAGGGGGGCTTGGTTCCTACGAGCAGTACTTC. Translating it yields CSVGTGGLGSYEQYF.

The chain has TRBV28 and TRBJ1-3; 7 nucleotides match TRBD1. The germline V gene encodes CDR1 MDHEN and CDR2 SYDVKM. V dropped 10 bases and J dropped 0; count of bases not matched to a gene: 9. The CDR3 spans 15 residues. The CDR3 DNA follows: TGTGCCACAAGGGACAGCTCAACCTCTGGAAACACCATATATTTT. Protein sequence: CATRDSSTSGNTIYF.

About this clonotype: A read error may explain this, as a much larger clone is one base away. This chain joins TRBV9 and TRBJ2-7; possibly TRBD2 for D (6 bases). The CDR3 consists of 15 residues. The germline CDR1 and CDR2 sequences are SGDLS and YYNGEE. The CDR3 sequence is CASNVAAGLAYEQYF. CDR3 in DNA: TGTGCCAGCAACGTAGCGGCAGGACTCGCCTACGAGCAGTACTTC.

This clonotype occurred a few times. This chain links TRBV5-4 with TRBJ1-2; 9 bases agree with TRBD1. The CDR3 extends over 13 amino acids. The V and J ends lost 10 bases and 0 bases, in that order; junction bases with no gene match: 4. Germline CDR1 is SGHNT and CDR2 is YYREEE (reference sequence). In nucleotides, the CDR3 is TGTGCCGGGACAGGGCCTTCTAACTATGGCTACACCTTC. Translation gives CAGTGPSNYGYTF.

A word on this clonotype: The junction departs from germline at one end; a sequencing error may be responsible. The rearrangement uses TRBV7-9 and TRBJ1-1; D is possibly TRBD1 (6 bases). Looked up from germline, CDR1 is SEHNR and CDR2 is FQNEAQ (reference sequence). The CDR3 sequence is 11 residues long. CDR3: CASSSGAEALF. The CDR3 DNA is TGTGCCAGCAGCTCAGGGGCTGAAGCTTTATTT.

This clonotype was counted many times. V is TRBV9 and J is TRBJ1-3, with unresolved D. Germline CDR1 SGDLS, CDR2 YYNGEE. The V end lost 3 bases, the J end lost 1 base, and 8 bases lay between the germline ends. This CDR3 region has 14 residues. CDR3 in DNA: TGTGCCAGCAGCGGGCCGACTTCTGGAAACACCATATATTTT. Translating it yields CASSGPTSGNTIYF.